This T cell receptor (beta chain) was observed in a study of blood T cell repertoires in COVID-19. The overall study: T cells, B-cell-depleted T cells, or PBMCs supplied cDNA or gDNA.

TCRdb's table, derived via immunoSEQ multiplex PCR, lists solely in-frame clones and lacks some. The data hold some 80,000 clones, with roughly four fifths observed a single time. Germline lookup yields CDR1 SGHVS and CDR2 FNYEAQ. CDR3 size: 15 residues. Germline trimming cut 5 bases from V and 4 bases from J; bases unmatched to any gene: 9. Sequenced: peripheral blood. The gene calls are TRBV7-6 and TRBJ1-2; TRBD1 matches at 8 bases. The TCR sequence derives from a human donor in a cohort sampled during active COVID-19. The CDR3 spells CASSPSPGTGYGYTF. CDR3 in DNA: TGTGCCAGCAGCCCGAGCCCCGGGACAGGCTATGGCTACACCTTC.